Sequencing of this T cell receptor beta chain was carried out in a study of blood T cell repertoires in COVID-19. Study-wide background: Whether acute or convalescent, the COVID-19 samples came from the United States, Italy and Spain. The cDNA or gDNA used as material had been derived from T cells, B-cell-depleted T cells, or PBMCs.

Germline CDR1 and CDR2: SGHAT and FQNNGV. The CDR3 runs to 13 residues. Trimming removed 0 bases from V and 5 bases from J, with 8 bases in between. Original methodology: Reference gene primer amplification gave nucleated cell count estimates. Assay: immunoSEQ multiplex PCR; the TCRdb copy retains only in-frame clones and omits some. V, J and clone size derive from that table, while D and trimming were established from the DNA sequence. The sample yields around 440,000 clones, about 91% seen once. Seattle enrolled patients during active infection and tracked them longitudinally. Sequencing used peripheral blood. This clonotype was sampled from a woman aged 45-59 years with COVID-19, enrolled during active disease. This chain joins TRBV11-2 and TRBJ2-7; the D is unclear. CDR3 DNA sequence: TGTGCCAGCAGCTTAGATCCCCGGGACGAGCAGTACTTC. This sequence encodes CASSLDPRDEQYF. Using reference TRBV11-2 and TRBJ2-7 for the parts outside the CDR3, the full variable domain is EAGVAQSPRYKIIEKRQSVAFWCNPISGHATLYWYQQILGQGPKLLIQFQNNGVVDDSQLPKDRFSAERLKGVDSTLKIQPAKLEDSAVYLCASSLDPRDEQYFGPGTRLTVT.